This T cell receptor beta chain was found in a study of Graves' ophthalmopathy and Graves' hyperthyroidism. J lost 7 bases, V lost 0 bases, and 20 bases had no gene match. The CDR3 is 20 amino acids. Germline values: CDR1 SGHAT, CDR2 FQDESV (reference sequence). Study-wide results and limits: Most expanded clonotypes in thyroid above 0.001 frequency also showed up in blood. A model of 13 signatures distinguished ophthalmopathy from stable hyperthyroidism at approximately 90% sensitivity and roughly 80% specificity.

Being free of ophthalmopathy for 18 months of follow-up defined stable hyperthyroidism. PBMCs were density-gradient isolated from 10 ml fresh blood. From RNA, the CDR3 regions of TCR beta chains were amplified and sequenced. Investigators did first-round RT-PCR with HTBI primers, then second-round multiplex PCR. TCRdb re-called the multiplex PCR reads through MiXCR, storing one row per CDR3 protein. Counted here are roughly 350,000 distinct CDR3 sequences, roughly a sixth occurring once; the ten biggest clones make up 2% to 3%. This clonotype showed up many times. What it binds is unknown. The source is an adult woman with stable Graves' hyperthyroidism. Sequencing used peripheral blood. The V and J genes are TRBV11-1 and TRBJ2-7; TRBD1 aligns across 11 bases. As DNA, the CDR3 is TGTGCCAGCAGCTTAGCCCGGACAGGGGGCGAACGGCGGGATGCTACGGAGCAGTACTTC. It yields the protein CASSLARTGGERRDATEQYF. The full variable domain, completed using reference TRBV11-1 and TRBJ2-7, is EAEVAQSPRYKITEKSQAVAFWCDPISGHATLYWYRQILGQGPELLVQFQDESVVDDSQLPKDRFSAERLKGVDSTLKIQPAELGDSAMYLCASSLARTGGERRDATEQYFGPGTRLTVT.